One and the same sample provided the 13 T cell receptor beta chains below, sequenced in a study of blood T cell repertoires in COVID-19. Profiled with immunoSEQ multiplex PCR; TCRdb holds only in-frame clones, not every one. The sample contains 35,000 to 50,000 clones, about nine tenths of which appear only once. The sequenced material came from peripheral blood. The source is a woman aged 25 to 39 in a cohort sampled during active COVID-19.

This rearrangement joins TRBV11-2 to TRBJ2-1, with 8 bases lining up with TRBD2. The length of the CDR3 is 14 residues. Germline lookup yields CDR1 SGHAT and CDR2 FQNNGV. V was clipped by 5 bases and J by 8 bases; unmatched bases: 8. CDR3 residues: CASSPGGGRDEQFF. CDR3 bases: TGTGCCAGCAGCCCCGGGGGGGGGAGGGATGAGCAGTTCTTC.

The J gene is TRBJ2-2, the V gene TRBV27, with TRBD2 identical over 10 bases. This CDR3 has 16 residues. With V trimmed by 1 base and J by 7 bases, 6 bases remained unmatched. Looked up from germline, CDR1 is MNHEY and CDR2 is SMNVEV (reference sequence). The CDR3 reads CASSLLGTSDHGELFF. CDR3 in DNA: TGTGCCAGCAGTTTATTGGGGACTAGCGATCACGGGGAGCTGTTTTTT.

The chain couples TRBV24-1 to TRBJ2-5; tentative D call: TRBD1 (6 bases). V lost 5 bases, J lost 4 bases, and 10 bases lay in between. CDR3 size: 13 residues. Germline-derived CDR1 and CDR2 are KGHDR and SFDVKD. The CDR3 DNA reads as TGTGCCACCAGTGTAGGGGGACCAGAGACCCAGTACTTC. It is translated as CATSVGGPETQYF.

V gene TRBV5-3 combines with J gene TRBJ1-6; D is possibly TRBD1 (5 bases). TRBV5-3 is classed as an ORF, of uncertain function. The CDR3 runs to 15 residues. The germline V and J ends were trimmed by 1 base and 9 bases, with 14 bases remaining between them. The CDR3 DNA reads TGTGCCAGAAGCTTGTTCCGGGCGGGGGTTTCACCCCTCCACTTT. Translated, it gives CARSLFRAGVSPLHF.

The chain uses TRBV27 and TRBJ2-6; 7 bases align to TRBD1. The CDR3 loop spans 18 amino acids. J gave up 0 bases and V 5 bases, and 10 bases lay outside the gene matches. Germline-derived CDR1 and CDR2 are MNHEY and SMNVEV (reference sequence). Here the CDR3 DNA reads TGTGCCAGCAGTCCGTCGACAGGGCCAAGCTCTGGGGCCAACGTCCTGACTTTC. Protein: CASSPSTGPSSGANVLTF.

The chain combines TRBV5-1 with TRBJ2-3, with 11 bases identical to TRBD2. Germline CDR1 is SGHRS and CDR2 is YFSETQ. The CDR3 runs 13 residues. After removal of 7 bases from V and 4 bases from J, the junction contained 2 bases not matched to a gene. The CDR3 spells CASGLAGPDTQYF. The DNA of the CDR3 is TGCGCCAGCGGACTAGCGGGTCCAGATACGCAGTATTTT.

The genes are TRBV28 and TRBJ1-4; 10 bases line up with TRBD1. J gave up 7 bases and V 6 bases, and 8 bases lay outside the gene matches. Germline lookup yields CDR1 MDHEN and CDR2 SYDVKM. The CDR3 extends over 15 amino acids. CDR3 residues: CASRKSGTGAEKLFF. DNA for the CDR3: TGTGCCAGCAGAAAGTCAGGGACAGGGGCTGAAAAACTGTTTTTT. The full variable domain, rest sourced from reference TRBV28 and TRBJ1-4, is DVKVTQSSRYLVKRTGEKVFLECVQDMDHENMFWYRQDPGLGLRLIYFSYDVKMKEKGDIPEGYSVSREKKERFSLILESASTNQTSMYLCASRKSGTGAEKLFFGSGTQLSVL.

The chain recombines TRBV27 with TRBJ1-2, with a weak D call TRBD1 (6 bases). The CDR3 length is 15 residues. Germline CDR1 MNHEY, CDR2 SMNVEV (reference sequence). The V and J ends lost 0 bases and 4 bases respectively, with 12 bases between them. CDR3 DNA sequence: TGTGCCAGCAGTTTATCGATATCAGGGGTCTATGGCTACACCTTC. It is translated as CASSLSISGVYGYTF.

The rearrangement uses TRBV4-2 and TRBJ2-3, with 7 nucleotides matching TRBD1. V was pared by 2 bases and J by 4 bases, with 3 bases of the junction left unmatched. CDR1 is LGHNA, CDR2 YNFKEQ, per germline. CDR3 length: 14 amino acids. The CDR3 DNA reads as TGTGCCAGCAGCCAATCCACAGGGGCAGATACGCAGTATTTT. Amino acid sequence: CASSQSTGADTQYF.

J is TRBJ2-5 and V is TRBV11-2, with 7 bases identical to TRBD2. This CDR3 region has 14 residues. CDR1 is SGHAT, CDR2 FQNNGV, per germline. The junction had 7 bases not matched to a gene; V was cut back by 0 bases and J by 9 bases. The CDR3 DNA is TGTGCCAGCAGCTTAGAGTCTGGACTAGGGGCCCAGTACTTC. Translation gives CASSLESGLGAQYF.

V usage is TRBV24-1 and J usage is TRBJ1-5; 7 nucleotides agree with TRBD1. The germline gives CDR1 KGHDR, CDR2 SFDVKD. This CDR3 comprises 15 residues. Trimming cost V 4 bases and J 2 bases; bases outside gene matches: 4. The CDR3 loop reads CATSDQGQGNQPQHF. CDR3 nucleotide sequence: TGTGCCACCAGTGACCAAGGACAGGGCAATCAGCCCCAGCATTTT.

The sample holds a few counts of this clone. CDR3 amino acids: CASSSWTSGRTETQYF. CDR3 DNA: TGTGCCAGCAGCTCCTGGACTAGCGGGAGGACTGAGACCCAGTACTTC. The chain combines TRBV7-9 with TRBJ2-5; TRBD2 aligns across 14 bases. This CDR3 region has 16 residues. V gave up 4 bases and J gave up 5 bases; unmatched junction bases: 6. Germline V gives CDR1 SEHNR, CDR2 FQNEAQ (reference sequence).

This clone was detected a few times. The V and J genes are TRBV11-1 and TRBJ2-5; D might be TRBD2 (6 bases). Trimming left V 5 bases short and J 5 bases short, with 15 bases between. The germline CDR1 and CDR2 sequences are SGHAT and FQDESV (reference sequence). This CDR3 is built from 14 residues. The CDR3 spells CASSQTGRGETQYF. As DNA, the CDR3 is TGTGCCAGCAGCCAAACCGGGAGAGGGGAGACCCAGTACTTC.